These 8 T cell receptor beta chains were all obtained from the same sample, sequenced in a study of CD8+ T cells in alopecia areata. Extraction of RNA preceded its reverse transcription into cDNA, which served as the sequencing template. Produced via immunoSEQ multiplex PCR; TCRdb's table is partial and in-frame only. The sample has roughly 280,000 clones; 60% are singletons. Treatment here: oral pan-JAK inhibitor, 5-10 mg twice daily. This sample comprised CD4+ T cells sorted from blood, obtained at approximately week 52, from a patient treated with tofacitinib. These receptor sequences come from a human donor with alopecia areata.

DNA for the CDR3: TGTGCCATCGGACAGGGCGAATATGGCTACACCTTC. Encoded protein: CAIGQGEYGYTF. The chain couples TRBV10-3 to TRBJ1-2; 8 positions agree with TRBD1. Losses at the gene ends were 8 bases for V and 5 bases for J; bases not matched to a gene: 4. The CDR3 has 12 residues. CDR1 ENHRY and CDR2 SYGVKD come from the germline V gene.

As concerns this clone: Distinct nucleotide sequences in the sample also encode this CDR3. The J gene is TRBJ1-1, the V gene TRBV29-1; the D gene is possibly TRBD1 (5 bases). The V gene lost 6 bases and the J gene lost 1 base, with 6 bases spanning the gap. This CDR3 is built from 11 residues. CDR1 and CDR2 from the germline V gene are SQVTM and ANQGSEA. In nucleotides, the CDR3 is TGCAGCGTCCAGGGGAACACTGAAGCTTTCTTT. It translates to CSVQGNTEAFF.

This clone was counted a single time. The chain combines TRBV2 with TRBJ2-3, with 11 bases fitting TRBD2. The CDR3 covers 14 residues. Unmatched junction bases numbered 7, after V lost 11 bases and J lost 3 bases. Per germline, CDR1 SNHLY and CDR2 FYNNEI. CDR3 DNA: TGTGCCGCTAGCGGGGGGCCTCCAACAGATACGCAGTATTTT. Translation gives CAASGGPPTDTQYF.

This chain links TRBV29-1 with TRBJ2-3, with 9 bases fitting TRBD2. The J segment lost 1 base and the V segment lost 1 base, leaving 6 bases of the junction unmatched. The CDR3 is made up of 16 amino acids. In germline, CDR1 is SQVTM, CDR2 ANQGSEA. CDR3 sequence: CSVEGVTSGRTDTQYF. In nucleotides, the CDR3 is TGCAGCGTTGAAGGAGTAACTAGCGGGCGCACAGATACGCAGTATTTT.

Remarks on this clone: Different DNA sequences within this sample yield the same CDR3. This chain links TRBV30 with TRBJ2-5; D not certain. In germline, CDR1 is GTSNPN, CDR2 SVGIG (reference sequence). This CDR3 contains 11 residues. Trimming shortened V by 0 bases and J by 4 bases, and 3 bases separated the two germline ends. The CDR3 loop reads CAWSVLETQYF. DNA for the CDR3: TGTGCCTGGAGTGTGCTAGAGACCCAGTACTTC.

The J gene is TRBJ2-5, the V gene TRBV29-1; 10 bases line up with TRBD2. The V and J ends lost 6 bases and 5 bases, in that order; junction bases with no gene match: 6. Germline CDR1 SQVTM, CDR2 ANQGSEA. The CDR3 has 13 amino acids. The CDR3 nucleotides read TGCAGCGTAAAGCGGGGGGGAAGTGAGACCCAGTACTTC. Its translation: CSVKRGGSETQYF.

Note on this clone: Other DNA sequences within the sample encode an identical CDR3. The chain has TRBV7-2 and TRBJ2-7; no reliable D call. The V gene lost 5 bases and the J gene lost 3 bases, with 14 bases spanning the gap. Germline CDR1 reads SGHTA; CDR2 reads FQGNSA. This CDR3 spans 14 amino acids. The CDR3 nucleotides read TGTGCCAGCAGCCTAGGGCAAGTCCTCTACGAGCAGTACTTC. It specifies CASSLGQVLYEQYF.

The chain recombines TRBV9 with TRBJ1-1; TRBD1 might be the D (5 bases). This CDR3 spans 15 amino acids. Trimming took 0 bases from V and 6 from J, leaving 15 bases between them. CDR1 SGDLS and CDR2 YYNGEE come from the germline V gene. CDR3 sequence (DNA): TGTGCCAGCAGCGTAGTCCGAGACAGAAGTTCTGAAGCTTTCTTT. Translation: CASSVVRDRSSEAFF.